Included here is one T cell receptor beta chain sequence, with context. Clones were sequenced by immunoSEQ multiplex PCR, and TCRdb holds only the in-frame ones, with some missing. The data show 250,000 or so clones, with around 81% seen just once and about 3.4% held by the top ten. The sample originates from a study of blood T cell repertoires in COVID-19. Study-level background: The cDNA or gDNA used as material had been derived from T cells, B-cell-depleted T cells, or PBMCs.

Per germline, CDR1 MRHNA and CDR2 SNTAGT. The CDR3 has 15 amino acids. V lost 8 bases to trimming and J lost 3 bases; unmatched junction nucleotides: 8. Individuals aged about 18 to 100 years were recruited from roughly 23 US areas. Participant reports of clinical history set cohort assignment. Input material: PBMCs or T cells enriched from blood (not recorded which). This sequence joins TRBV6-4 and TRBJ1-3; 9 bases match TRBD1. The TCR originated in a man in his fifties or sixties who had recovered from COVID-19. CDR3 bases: TGTGCCAGCGCCGCCGGGACAGGGTATGGAAACACCATATATTTT. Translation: CASAAGTGYGNTIYF.